Here is one TCR beta chain with its context. Antigen: not known. These data belong to a study of T cells after yellow fever vaccination. Across the whole study: Libraries from low-cell-number fractions were prepared with the SMART-Seq v4 Ultra Low Input RNA kit. General study results and limits: Reappearance after the booster was seen for most primary-vaccination clones, at 95% to 97% CD4 and more than 80% CD8.

A single record per CDR3 protein comes from TCRdb applying MiXCR to the 5' RACE reads. Of hundreds of thousands of distinct CDR3 sequences listed, 10% to 15% are singletons. The clonotype was recovered from a man aged 30 to 39 who received the YFV17D yellow fever vaccine. The input for sequencing was PBMCs, taken on the day of the yellow fever booster vaccination.

CDR3 in DNA: TGTGCCAGCAGTACCACAGGGGTCCAACAGCCCCAGCATTTT. This sequence encodes CASSTTGVQQPQHF. The rearrangement uses TRBV7-9 and TRBJ1-5; 7 bases fit TRBD1. This CDR3 is built from 14 residues. V trimming: 6 bases; J trimming: 7 bases; junction bases outside the gene matches: 9. Germline V CDR1 and CDR2: SEHNR, FQNEAQ (reference sequence).